This is a list of T cell receptor beta chains from one sample in a study of cytomegalovirus exposure and HLA in healthy donors. Sequencing used immunoSEQ multiplex PCR; TCRdb keeps in-frame clones, though not all of them. The sample records 200,000 to 250,000 clones, 75% being singletons. The sequencing input was PBMCs. These receptors originate from a woman aged 25-40 years in good health and CMV-seronegative. The CDR3 runs from the conserved cysteine through the conserved F or W. The order of the fields is CDR3 protein, CDR3 DNA, V gene, J gene, clone size, D gene. A D gene is named only where the DNA matches it firmly. Rows give clone size only sometimes, using once, few, many, or a class for an expanded clone.

CDR3aa: CASSPNTGDTEAFF
CDR3nt: TGCGCCAGCAGCCCGAATACAGGGGACACTGAAGCTTTCTTT
v_gene: TRBV5-1
j_gene: TRBJ1-1
abundance: once
d_gene: TRBD1

CDR3aa: CASSLNLGLQAFF
CDR3nt: TGTGCCAGCAGCTTAAACTTGGGCCTACAAGCTTTCTTT
v_gene: TRBV11-2
j_gene: TRBJ1-1
abundance: once
d_gene: -

CDR3aa: CSSSLDRGQGFF
CDR3nt: TGTTCCAGCAGCTTGGACAGGGGCCAGGGGTTCTTC
v_gene: TRBV7-9
j_gene: TRBJ2-1
abundance: once
d_gene: TRBD1

CDR3aa: CASSTNRGKAAYEQYF
CDR3nt: TGTGCCAGCAGCACAAACAGGGGCAAGGCGGCCTACGAGCAGTACTTC
v_gene: TRBV5-6
j_gene: TRBJ2-7
abundance: -
d_gene: TRBD1

CDR3aa: CASSPRKGGNTEAFF
CDR3nt: TGTGCCAGCAGCCCCCGAAAAGGCGGGAACACTGAAGCTTTCTTT
v_gene: TRBV11-3
j_gene: TRBJ1-1
abundance: few
d_gene: -

CDR3aa: CASRSRTGSSYEQYF
CDR3nt: TGTGCCAGCAGAAGCCGGACAGGGTCCTCCTACGAGCAGTACTTC
v_gene: TRBV6-5
j_gene: TRBJ2-7
abundance: -
d_gene: TRBD1

CDR3aa: CSSSSYYEGGETQYF
CDR3nt: TGTTCCAGCAGCTCCTATTATGAGGGAGGGGAGACCCAGTACTTC
v_gene: TRBV7-9
j_gene: TRBJ2-5
abundance: -
d_gene: TRBD2

CDR3aa: CASSADRGHGYTF
CDR3nt: TGTGCCAGCAGTGCTGACAGGGGGCATGGCTACACCTTC
v_gene: TRBV6-1
j_gene: TRBJ1-2
abundance: -
d_gene: TRBD1

CDR3aa: CASRRQNTEAFF
CDR3nt: TGTGCCAGCAGAAGACAGAACACTGAAGCTTTCTTT
v_gene: TRBV6-1
j_gene: TRBJ1-1
abundance: -
d_gene: -

CDR3aa: CASSLGINRWEQYF
CDR3nt: TGTGCCAGCAGCTTAGGGATAAATAGGTGGGAGCAGTACTTC
v_gene: TRBV11-2
j_gene: TRBJ2-5
abundance: -
d_gene: -

CDR3aa: CSSSSPGEGLYEQYF
CDR3nt: TGTTCCAGCAGCTCACCGGGGGAGGGCCTCTACGAGCAGTACTTC
v_gene: TRBV7-9
j_gene: TRBJ2-7
abundance: -
d_gene: TRBD2

CDR3aa: CASSDLAGSYNEQFF
CDR3nt: TGTGCCAGCAGCGACCTAGCGGGCTCCTACAATGAGCAGTTCTTC
v_gene: TRBV2
j_gene: TRBJ2-1
abundance: -
d_gene: TRBD2

CDR3aa: CASKTSGMGYEQYF
CDR3nt: TGTGCCAGCAAGACTAGCGGGATGGGCTACGAGCAGTACTTC
v_gene: TRBV2
j_gene: TRBJ2-7
abundance: -
d_gene: TRBD2

CDR3aa: CASSSGGESAGELFF
CDR3nt: TGTGCCAGCAGTTCGGGGGGCGAATCGGCCGGGGAGCTGTTTTTT
v_gene: TRBV6-6
j_gene: TRBJ2-2
abundance: -
d_gene: -

CDR3aa: CASSSRTDTQYF
CDR3nt: TGTGCCAGCAGCTCCAGGACAGATACGCAGTATTTT
v_gene: TRBV9
j_gene: TRBJ2-3
abundance: -
d_gene: -

CDR3aa: CASSPTSRGQNEQFF
CDR3nt: TGTGCCAGCAGTCCTACGTCTAGGGGCCAGAATGAGCAGTTCTTC
v_gene: TRBV16
j_gene: TRBJ2-1
abundance: -
d_gene: -

CDR3aa: CASTGTRPSYEQYF
CDR3nt: TGCGCCAGCACAGGGACTCGCCCCTCCTACGAGCAGTACTTC
v_gene: TRBV5-1
j_gene: TRBJ2-7
abundance: few
d_gene: -

CDR3aa: CASSALTGLTEAFF
CDR3nt: TGTGCCAGCAGTGCTCTGACAGGGCTCACTGAAGCTTTCTTT
v_gene: TRBV27
j_gene: TRBJ1-1
abundance: -
d_gene: TRBD1

CDR3aa: CASSQAGGVYNEQFF
CDR3nt: TGCGCCAGCAGCCAAGCAGGGGGTGTCTACAATGAGCAGTTCTTC
v_gene: TRBV4-1
j_gene: TRBJ2-1
abundance: -
d_gene: TRBD1

CDR3aa: CASSRQGTVENIQYF
CDR3nt: TGTGCCAGCAGCCGACAGGGGACAGTGGAGAACATTCAGTACTTC
v_gene: TRBV2
j_gene: TRBJ2-4
abundance: few
d_gene: TRBD1

CDR3aa: CASSEAVRVNEQYF
CDR3nt: TGTGCCAGCAGTGAAGCGGTCAGGGTGAACGAGCAGTACTTC
v_gene: TRBV6-1
j_gene: TRBJ2-7
abundance: once
d_gene: -

CDR3aa: CASSPGTTSTDTQYF
CDR3nt: TGTGCCAGCAGCCCCGGGACTACTAGCACAGATACGCAGTATTTT
v_gene: TRBV9
j_gene: TRBJ2-3
abundance: -
d_gene: TRBD2

CDR3aa: CASSFTGGQPQHF
CDR3nt: TGTGCCAGCAGTTTTACAGGGGGGCAGCCCCAGCATTTT
v_gene: TRBV5-6
j_gene: TRBJ1-5
abundance: -
d_gene: TRBD1

CDR3aa: CAILGDRGTEAFF
CDR3nt: TGTGCCATCCTTGGTGACAGGGGCACTGAAGCTTTCTTT
v_gene: TRBV10-3
j_gene: TRBJ1-1
abundance: few
d_gene: TRBD1

CDR3aa: CASSYWSDGVYYGYTF
CDR3nt: TGTGCCAGCAGTTACTGGAGCGACGGGGTCTACTATGGCTACACCTTC
v_gene: TRBV6-5
j_gene: TRBJ1-2
abundance: -
d_gene: -

CDR3aa: CASSYVRTEQYF
CDR3nt: TGCGCCAGCAGCTACGTTCGGACAGAGCAGTACTTC
v_gene: TRBV5-1
j_gene: TRBJ2-7
abundance: -
d_gene: -

CDR3aa: CASSQVLTSGDDTGELFF
CDR3nt: TGTGCCAGCAGCCAAGTCCTCACTAGCGGGGATGACACCGGGGAGCTGTTTTTT
v_gene: TRBV4-2
j_gene: TRBJ2-2
abundance: few
d_gene: TRBD2

CDR3aa: CASSLGGLAGDTQYF
CDR3nt: TGTGCCAGCAGCTTGGGGGGACTAGCAGGGGATACGCAGTATTTT
v_gene: TRBV5-4
j_gene: TRBJ2-3
abundance: -
d_gene: TRBD2

CDR3aa: CAWSRQRQGGNSPLHF
CDR3nt: TGTGCCTGGAGTAGACAACGACAGGGGGGCAATTCACCCCTCCACTTT
v_gene: TRBV30
j_gene: TRBJ1-6
abundance: few
d_gene: TRBD1

CDR3aa: CASSLMASGGISGANVLTF
CDR3nt: TGTGCCAGCAGCTTGATGGCTAGCGGGGGTATCTCTGGGGCCAACGTCCTGACTTTC
v_gene: TRBV5-6
j_gene: TRBJ2-6
abundance: -
d_gene: TRBD2

CDR3aa: CASSAGSSYNEQFF
CDR3nt: TGTGCCAGCAGCGCGGGTAGCTCCTACAATGAGCAGTTCTTC
v_gene: TRBV2
j_gene: TRBJ2-1
abundance: -
d_gene: -

CDR3aa: CASSTPGGGAGYTF
CDR3nt: TGTGCCAGCAGTACCCCCGGAGGAGGGGCCGGCTACACCTTC
v_gene: TRBV6-5
j_gene: TRBJ1-2
abundance: few
d_gene: -

CDR3aa: CASSTGTAMNTEAFF
CDR3nt: TGTGCCAGCAGCACCGGGACAGCCATGAACACTGAAGCTTTCTTT
v_gene: TRBV6-1
j_gene: TRBJ1-1
abundance: -
d_gene: TRBD1

CDR3aa: CASSQDPQAHQPQHF
CDR3nt: TGCGCCAGCAGCCAAGACCCTCAGGCCCATCAGCCCCAGCATTTT
v_gene: TRBV4-1
j_gene: TRBJ1-5
abundance: few
d_gene: -